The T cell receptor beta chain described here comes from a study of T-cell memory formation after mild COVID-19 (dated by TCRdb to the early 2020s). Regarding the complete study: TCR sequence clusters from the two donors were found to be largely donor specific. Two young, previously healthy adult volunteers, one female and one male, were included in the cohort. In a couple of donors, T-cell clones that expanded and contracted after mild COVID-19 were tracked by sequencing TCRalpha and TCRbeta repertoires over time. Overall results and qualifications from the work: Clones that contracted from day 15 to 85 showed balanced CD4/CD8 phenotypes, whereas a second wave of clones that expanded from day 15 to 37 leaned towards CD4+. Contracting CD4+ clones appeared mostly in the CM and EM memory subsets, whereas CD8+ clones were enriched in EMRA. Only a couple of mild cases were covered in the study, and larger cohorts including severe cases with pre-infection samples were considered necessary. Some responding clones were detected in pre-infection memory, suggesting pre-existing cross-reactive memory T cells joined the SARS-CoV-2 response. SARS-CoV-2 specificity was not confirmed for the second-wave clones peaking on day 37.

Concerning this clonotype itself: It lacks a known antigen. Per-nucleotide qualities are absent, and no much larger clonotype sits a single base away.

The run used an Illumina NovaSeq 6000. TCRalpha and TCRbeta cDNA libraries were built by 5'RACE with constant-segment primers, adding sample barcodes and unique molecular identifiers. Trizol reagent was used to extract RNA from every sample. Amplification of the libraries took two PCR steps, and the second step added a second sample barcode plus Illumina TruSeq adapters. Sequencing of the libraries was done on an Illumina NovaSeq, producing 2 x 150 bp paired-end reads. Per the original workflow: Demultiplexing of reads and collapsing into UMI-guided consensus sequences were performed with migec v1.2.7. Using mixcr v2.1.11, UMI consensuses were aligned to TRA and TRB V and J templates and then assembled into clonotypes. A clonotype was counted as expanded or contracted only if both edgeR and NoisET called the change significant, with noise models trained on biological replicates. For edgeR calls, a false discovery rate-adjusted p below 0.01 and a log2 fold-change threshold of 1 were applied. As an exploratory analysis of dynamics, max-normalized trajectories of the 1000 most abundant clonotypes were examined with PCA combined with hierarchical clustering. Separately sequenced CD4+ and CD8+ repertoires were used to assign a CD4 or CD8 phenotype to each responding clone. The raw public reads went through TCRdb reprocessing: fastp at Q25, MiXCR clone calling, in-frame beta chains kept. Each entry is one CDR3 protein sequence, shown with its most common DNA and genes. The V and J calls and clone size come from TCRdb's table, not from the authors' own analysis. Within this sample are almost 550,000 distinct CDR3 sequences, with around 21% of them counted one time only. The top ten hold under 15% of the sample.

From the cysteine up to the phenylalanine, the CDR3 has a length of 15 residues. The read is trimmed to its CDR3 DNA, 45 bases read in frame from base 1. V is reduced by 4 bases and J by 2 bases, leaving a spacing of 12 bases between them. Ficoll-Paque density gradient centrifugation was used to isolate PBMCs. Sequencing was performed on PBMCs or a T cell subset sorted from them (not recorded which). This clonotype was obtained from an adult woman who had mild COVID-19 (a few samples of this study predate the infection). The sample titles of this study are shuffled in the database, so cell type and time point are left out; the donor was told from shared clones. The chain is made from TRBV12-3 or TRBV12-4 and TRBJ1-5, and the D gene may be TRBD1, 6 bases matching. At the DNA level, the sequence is TGTGCCAGCAGTTCACAGGGAACGGGCAATCAGCCCCAGCATTTT. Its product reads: CASSSQGTGNQPQHF.